This TCR beta chain was recorded in a study of T cell repertoires in cytomegalovirus infection. Study context: It can be stated that public TCR beta signatures indicated CMV infection as well as a matching HLA type.

The CDR3 has 16 residues. Looked up from germline, CDR1 is SGHVS and CDR2 is FQNEAQ. Trimming removed 5 bases from V and 1 base from J, with 17 bases in between. One entry per CDR3 protein results from TCRdb running MiXCR on the reads. Of about 830,000 distinct CDR3 sequences in the sample, about 30% were seen once. This clonotype was detected a few times. The antigen is not known. This TCR was sampled from a human donor in good health (CMV status not recorded). Some clones in this sample may be carry-over from other donors' samples. The chain employs TRBV7-8 and TRBJ1-1, with D uncertain. The material was cultured CD8+ T cells from PBMCs, obtained from culture after CMV antigen stimulation. The CDR3 nucleotides read TGTGCCAGCAGCCTTGCCTCGTGGGAACCGAACACTGAAGCTTTCTTT. Encoded protein: CASSLASWEPNTEAFF.